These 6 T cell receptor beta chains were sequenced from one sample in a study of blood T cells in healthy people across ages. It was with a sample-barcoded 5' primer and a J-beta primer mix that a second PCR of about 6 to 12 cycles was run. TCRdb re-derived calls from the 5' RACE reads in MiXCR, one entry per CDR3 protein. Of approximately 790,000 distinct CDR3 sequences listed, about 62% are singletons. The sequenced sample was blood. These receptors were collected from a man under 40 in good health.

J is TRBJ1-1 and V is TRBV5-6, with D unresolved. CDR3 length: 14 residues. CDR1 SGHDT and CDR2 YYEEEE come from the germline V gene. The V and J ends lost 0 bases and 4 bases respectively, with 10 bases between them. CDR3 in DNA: TGTGCCAGCAGCTTGGGGGGATGGGGCACTGAAGCTTTCTTT. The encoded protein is CASSLGGWGTEAFF.

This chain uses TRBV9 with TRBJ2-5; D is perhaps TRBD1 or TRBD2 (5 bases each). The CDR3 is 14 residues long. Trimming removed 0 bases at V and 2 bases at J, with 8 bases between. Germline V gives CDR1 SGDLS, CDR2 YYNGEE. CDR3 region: CASSVGDRQETQYF. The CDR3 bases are TGTGCCAGCAGCGTAGGGGACCGTCAAGAGACCCAGTACTTC.

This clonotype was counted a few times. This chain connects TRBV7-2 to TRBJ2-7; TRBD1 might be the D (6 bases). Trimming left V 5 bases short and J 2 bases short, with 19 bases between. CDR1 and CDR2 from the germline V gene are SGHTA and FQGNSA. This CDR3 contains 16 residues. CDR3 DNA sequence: TGTGCCAGCAGCCCTTACTTTCAACAGGGCACCTACGAGCAGTACTTC. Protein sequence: CASSPYFQQGTYEQYF.

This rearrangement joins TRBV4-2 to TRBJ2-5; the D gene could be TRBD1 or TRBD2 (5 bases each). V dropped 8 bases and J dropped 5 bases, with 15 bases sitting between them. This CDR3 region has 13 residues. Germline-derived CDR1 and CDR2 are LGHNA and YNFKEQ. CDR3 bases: TGTGCCAGCGGGAGTGGGACCAAGGAGACCCAGTACTTC. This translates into CASGSGTKETQYF.

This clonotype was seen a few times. For the CDR3, the DNA is TGCAGTGCTAGATTACCGGGGGGAAGTGATACGCAGTATTTT. It translates to CSARLPGGSDTQYF. The chain has TRBV20-1 and TRBJ2-3, with 7 bases matching TRBD2. V was pared by 2 bases and J by 6 bases, with 8 bases of the junction left unmatched. Germline CDR1 DFQATT, CDR2 SNEGSKA (reference sequence). This CDR3 contains 14 residues.

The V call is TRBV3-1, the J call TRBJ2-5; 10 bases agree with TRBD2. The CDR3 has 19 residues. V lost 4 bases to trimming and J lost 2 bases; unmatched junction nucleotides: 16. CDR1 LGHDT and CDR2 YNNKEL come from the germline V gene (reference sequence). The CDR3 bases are TGTGCCAGCAGCCTCCCACGAGGGCTAGCGGGGGTCCCACAAGAGACCCAGTACTTC. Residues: CASSLPRGLAGVPQETQYF.